This entry lists 16 T cell receptor beta chains sequenced from one sample in a study of blood T cells in healthy people across ages. PCR was performed a second time for about 7 to 12 cycles using a sample-barcoded 5' primer and a J-beta primer mix. TCRdb reprocessed the 5' RACE reads with MiXCR, giving one entry per CDR3 protein. The sample records hundreds of thousands of distinct CDR3 sequences, about 42% being singletons. The source material was blood. These receptors originate from a man in his sixties in good health.

In its sample, this clonotype was seen a few times. The gene calls are TRBV7-9 and TRBJ1-1; the D is unclear. Germline CDR1 reads SEHNR; CDR2 reads FQNEAQ (reference sequence). V was shortened by 5 bases and J by 7 bases, with 17 bases between the two germline ends. The CDR3 length is 14 residues. As DNA, the CDR3 is TGTGCCAGCAGCGTCCCCTTTTCGGCAGATGAAGCTTTCTTT. Its translation is CASSVPFSADEAFF.

The chain employs TRBV13 and TRBJ1-6; D unresolved. CDR3 length: 19 residues. Germline V CDR1 and CDR2: PRHDT, FYEKMQ (reference sequence). The V end lost 2 bases, the J end lost 9 bases, and 26 bases lay between the germline ends. CDR3 nucleotides: TGTGCCAGCAGCTTATCCATCCTTCGGAATCGGGGAAGAGGTTCACCCCTCCACTTT. Encoded protein: CASSLSILRNRGRGSPLHF. The full variable domain, rest sourced from reference TRBV13 and TRBJ1-6, is AAGVIQSPRHLIKEKRETATLKCYPIPRHDTVYWYQQGPGQDPQFLISFYEKMQSDKGSIPDRFSAQQFSDYHSELNMSSLELGDSALYFCASSLSILRNRGRGSPLHFGNGTRLTVT.

The chain has TRBV3-1 and TRBJ1-2; no firm D call. This CDR3 contains 15 residues. Germline loops: CDR1 LGHDT, CDR2 YNNKEL (reference sequence). Trimming left V 2 bases short and J 4 bases short, with 14 bases between. In DNA, the CDR3 is TGTGCCAGCAGCCAATCCGGACGGGTTCTCTATGGCTACACCTTC. It translates to CASSQSGRVLYGYTF.

The rearrangement uses TRBV6-2 or TRBV6-3 and TRBJ2-3, with 7 nucleotides matching TRBD2. V trimming: 5 bases; J trimming: 6 bases; junction bases outside the gene matches: 8. This CDR3 has 14 residues. CDR1 and CDR2 from the germline V gene are MNHEY and SVGEGT. CDR3 residues: CASSTGLKMDTQYF. Written as DNA, the CDR3 is TGTGCCAGCAGTACGGGACTAAAGATGGATACGCAGTATTTT.

J is TRBJ2-1 and V is TRBV6-1, with 9 bases matching TRBD2. V shed 0 bases and J 4 bases; nucleotides not matched to a gene: 4. The germline V gene has CDR1 MNHNS and CDR2 SASEGT. CDR3 length equals 16 residues. DNA for the CDR3: TGTGCCAGCAGTGAAGCTGGGCTAGCGGGGTACAATGAGCAGTTCTTC. Its translation: CASSEAGLAGYNEQFF.

The rearrangement links TRBV27 to TRBJ2-7; 7 bases are a match to TRBD2. The ends lost 4 bases at V and 4 bases at J; junction bases unmatched: 10. Germline V gene data show CDR1 as MNHEY and CDR2 as SMNVEV (reference sequence). The CDR3 is 15 residues long. In DNA form, the CDR3 reads TGTGCCAGCAGTTCCCCAGGCGGGGGTCATTACGAGCAGTACTTC. Residues: CASSSPGGGHYEQYF.

This rearrangement joins TRBV20-1 to TRBJ1-5, with D possibly TRBD1 on 5 matching bases. V lost 6 bases to trimming and J lost 4 bases, with 19 bases between them. Germline V lookup: CDR1 DFQATT, CDR2 SNEGSKA (reference sequence). The CDR3 contains 15 residues. DNA for the CDR3: TGCAGTGCCAGGGATAGACGGATTCCTAATCAGCCCCAGCATTTT. Protein product: CSARDRRIPNQPQHF.

This clonotype was seen a handful of times. The genes are TRBV6-1 and TRBJ2-1; D is ambiguous. The J call may be in error: the DNA end matches TRBJ2-7 better. Germline V lookup: CDR1 MNHNS, CDR2 SASEGT. CDR3 length: 14 residues. This CDR3 is CASSSKSSYNEQYF. Written as DNA, the CDR3 is TGTGCCAGCAGTTCCAAAAGCTCCTACAATGAGCAGTACTTC.

This clonotype was seen a single time. Germline and junction disagree at one end, which may indicate a read error. J is TRBJ2-4 and V is TRBV30; D is uncertain. Germline CDR1 GTSNPN, CDR2 SVGIG (reference sequence). The CDR3 spans 14 residues. Here the CDR3 reads CTWSVLGPLRMRYF. The DNA of the CDR3 is TGTACCTGGAGTGTACTCGGGCCCTTACGTATGAGGTACTTC.

This clonotype has more than one count but fewer than ten. The chain uses TRBV7-2 and TRBJ2-1; D gene unclear. The CDR3 runs to 13 residues. Trimming took 3 bases from V and 9 from J, leaving 12 bases between them. CDR1 is SGHTA and CDR2 is FQGNSA in the germline V gene. CDR3: CASSLSTSGEQFF. The CDR3 DNA reads TGTGCCAGCAGCTTGAGTACGTCCGGTGAGCAGTTCTTC. Full variable domain (rest looked up from reference TRBV7-2 and TRBJ2-1): GAGVSQSPSNKVTEKGKDVELRCDPISGHTALYWYRQSLGQGLEFLIYFQGNSAPDKSGLPSDRFSAERTGGSVSTLTIQRTQQEDSAVYLCASSLSTSGEQFFGPGTRLTVL.

This chain uses TRBV10-3 with TRBJ1-1, with D perhaps TRBD1 (6 bases). V was trimmed by 4 bases and J by 4 bases, leaving 13 bases between them. The germline V gene has CDR1 ENHRY and CDR2 SYGVKD. The CDR3 sequence is 14 residues long. CDR3 DNA sequence: TGTGCCATCAGTGCTGGGGGGGCAGGCACTGAAGCTTTCTTT. Protein product: CAISAGGAGTEAFF.

This clonotype was recorded a few times. This rearrangement joins TRBV27 to TRBJ2-6; possibly TRBD2 for D (5 bases). Between the trimmed V and J ends, which lost 2 bases and 0 bases, there was a span of 8 bases. The CDR3 has 16 residues. Germline assignment: CDR1 MNHEY and CDR2 SMNVEV (reference sequence). The CDR3 is CASSLGLNSGANVLTF. As DNA, the CDR3 is TGTGCCAGCAGTTTAGGACTGAACTCTGGGGCCAACGTCCTGACTTTC.

The chain is built from TRBV6-6 and TRBJ2-3; D is unresolved. Germline V gives CDR1 MNHNY, CDR2 SVGAGI (reference sequence). Trimming shortened V by 0 bases and J by 1 base, and 8 bases separated the two germline ends. CDR3 length: 15 residues. CDR3 DNA: TGTGCCAGCAGTTACTCGTGGCCAGGCACAGATACGCAGTATTTT. It encodes CASSYSWPGTDTQYF.

The chain is built from TRBV5-6 and TRBJ2-5; D remains ambiguous. The J call is doubtful: the DNA matches TRBJ2-7 better. This CDR3 comprises 12 residues. The germline CDR1 and CDR2 sequences are SGHDT and YYEEEE. In DNA form, the CDR3 reads TGTGCCAGCAGCCTTATCTGGGGCGAGCAGTACTTC. Amino acids: CASSLIWGEQYF.

This clonotype was seen only once. The chain links TRBV18 to TRBJ1-4; 10 nucleotides agree with TRBD1. The V gene's germline CDR1 is KGHSH and CDR2 LQKENI. There are 20 residues in the CDR3. The trim removed 2 bases at V and 5 bases at J, leaving 17 bases unmatched. The CDR3 DNA reads as TGTGCCAGCTCACCAAGGGCCGGGACAGGGGAAGTGACGGGGAATGAAAAACTGTTTTTT. Translation: CASSPRAGTGEVTGNEKLFF.

This clonotype was counted a single time. The rearrangement links TRBV5-1 to TRBJ2-4, with D perhaps TRBD1 (6 bases). The J call could be wrong; TRBJ2-7 is a better fit for the DNA end. There are 15 residues in the CDR3. CDR1 is SGHRS and CDR2 is YFSETQ in the germline V gene. CDR3 DNA: TGCGCCAGCAGCTTTGGTGGTCAGGGGACCTACGAGCAGTACTTC. Amino acid sequence: CASSFGGQGTYEQYF.